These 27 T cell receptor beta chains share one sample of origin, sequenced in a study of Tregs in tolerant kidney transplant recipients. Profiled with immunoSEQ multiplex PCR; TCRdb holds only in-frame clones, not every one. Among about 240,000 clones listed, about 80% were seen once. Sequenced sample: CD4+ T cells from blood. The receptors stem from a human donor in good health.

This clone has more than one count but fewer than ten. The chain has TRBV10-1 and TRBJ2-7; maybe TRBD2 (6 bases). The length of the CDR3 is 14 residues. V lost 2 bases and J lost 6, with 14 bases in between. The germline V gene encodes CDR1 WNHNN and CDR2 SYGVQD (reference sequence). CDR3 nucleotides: TGCGCCAGCAGTGAGAGTCCCCGGGGGTCCGAGCAGTACTTC. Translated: CASSESPRGSEQYF.

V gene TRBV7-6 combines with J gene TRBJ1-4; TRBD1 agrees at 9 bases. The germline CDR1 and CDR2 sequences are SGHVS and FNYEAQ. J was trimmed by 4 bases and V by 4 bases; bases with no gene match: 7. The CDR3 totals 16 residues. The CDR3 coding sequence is TGTGCCAGCAGCTACTCACAGGGGGCCGATAATGAAAAACTGTTTTTT. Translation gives CASSYSQGADNEKLFF. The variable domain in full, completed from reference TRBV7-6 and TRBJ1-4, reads GAGVSQSPRYKVTKRGQDVALRCDPISGHVSLYWYRQALGQGPEFLTYFNYEAQQDKSGLPNDRFSAERPEGSISTLTIQRTEQRDSAMYRCASSYSQGADNEKLFFGSGTQLSVL.

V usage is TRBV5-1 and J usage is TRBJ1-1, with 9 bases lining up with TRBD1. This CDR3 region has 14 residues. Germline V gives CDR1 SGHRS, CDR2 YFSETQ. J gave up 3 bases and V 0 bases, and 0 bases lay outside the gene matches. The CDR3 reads CASSLGDRDTEAFF. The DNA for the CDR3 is TGCGCCAGCAGCTTGGGGGACAGGGACACTGAAGCTTTCTTT.

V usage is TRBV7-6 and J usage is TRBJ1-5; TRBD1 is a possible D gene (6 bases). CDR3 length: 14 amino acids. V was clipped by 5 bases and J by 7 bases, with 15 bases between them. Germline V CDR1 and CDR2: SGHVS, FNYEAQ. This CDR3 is CASSPTNRDQPQHF. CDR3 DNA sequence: TGTGCCAGCAGCCCGACCAACAGGGACCAGCCCCAGCATTTT.

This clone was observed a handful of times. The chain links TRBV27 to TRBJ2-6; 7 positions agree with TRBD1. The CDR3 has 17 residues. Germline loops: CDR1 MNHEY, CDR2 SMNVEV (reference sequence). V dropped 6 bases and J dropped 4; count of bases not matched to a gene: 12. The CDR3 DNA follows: TGTGCCAGCAGCCGCAGGGGGATTATATTGGGGGCCAACGTCCTGACTTTC. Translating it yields CASSRRGIILGANVLTF.

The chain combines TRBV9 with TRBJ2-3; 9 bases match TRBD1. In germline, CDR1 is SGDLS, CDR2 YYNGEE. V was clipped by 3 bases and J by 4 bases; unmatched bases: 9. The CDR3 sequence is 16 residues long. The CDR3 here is CASSADPGQGADTQYF. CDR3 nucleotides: TGTGCCAGCAGCGCCGATCCGGGACAGGGAGCAGATACGCAGTATTTT.

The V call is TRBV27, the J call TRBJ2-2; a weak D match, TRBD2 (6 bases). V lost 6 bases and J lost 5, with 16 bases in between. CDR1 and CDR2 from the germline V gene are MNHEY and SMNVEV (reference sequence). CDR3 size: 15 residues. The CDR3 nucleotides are TGTGCCAGCAGCTCAAGGGGACTCGCGACCGGGGAGCTGTTTTTT. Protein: CASSSRGLATGELFF.

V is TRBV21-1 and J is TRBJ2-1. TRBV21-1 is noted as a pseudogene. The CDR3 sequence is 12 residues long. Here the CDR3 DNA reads TGTGCCAGCCTGGGGGAGAACAATGAGCAGTTCTTC. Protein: CASLGENNEQFF.

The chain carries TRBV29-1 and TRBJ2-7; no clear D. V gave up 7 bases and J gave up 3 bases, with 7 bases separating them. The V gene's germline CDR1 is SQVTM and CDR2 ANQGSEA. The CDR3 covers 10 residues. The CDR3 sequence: CSAADYEQYF. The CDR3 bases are TGCAGCGCCGCTGACTACGAGCAGTACTTC.

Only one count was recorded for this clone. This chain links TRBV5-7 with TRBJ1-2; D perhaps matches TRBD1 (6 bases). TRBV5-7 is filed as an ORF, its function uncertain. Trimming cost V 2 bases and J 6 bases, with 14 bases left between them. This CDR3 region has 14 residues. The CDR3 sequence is CASSFRLQGHGYTF. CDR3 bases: TGTGCCAGCAGCTTTAGGTTGCAGGGGCATGGCTACACCTTC.

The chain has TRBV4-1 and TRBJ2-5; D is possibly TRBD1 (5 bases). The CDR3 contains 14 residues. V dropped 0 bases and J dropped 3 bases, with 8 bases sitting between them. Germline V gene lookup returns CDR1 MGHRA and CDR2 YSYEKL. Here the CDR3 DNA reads TGCGCCAGCAGCCAAGATCCAGGGAAAGAGACCCAGTACTTC. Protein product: CASSQDPGKETQYF.

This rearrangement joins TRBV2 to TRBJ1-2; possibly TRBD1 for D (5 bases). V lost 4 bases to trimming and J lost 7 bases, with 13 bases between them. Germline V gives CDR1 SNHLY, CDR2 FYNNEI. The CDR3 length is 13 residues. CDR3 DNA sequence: TGTGCCAGCAGTGTAAATCGGGACGGTGGCTACACCTTC. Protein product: CASSVNRDGGYTF.

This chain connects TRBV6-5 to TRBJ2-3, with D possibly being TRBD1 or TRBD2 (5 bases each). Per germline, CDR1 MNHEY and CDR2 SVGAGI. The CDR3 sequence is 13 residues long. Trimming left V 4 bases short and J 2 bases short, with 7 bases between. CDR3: CASSWDHTDTQYF. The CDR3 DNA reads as TGTGCCAGCAGTTGGGACCACACAGATACGCAGTATTTT.

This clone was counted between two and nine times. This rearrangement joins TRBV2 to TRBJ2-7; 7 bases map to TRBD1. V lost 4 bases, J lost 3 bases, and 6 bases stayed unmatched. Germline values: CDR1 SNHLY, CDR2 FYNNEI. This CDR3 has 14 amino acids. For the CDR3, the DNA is TGTGCCAGCAGTGTACAGGGGTTTGGCTACGAGCAGTACTTC. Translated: CASSVQGFGYEQYF. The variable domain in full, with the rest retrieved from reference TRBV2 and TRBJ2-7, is EPEVTQTPSHQVTQMGQEVILRCVPISNHLYFYWYRQILGQKVEFLVSFYNNEISEKSEIFDDQFSVERPDGSNFTLKIRSTKLEDSAMYFCASSVQGFGYEQYFGPGTRLTVT.

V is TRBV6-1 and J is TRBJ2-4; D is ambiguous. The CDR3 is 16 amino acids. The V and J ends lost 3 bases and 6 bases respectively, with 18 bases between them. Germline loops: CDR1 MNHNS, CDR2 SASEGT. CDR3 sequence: CASSDPFAETGNIQYF. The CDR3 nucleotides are TGTGCCAGCAGTGATCCCTTCGCTGAAACGGGAAACATTCAGTACTTC.

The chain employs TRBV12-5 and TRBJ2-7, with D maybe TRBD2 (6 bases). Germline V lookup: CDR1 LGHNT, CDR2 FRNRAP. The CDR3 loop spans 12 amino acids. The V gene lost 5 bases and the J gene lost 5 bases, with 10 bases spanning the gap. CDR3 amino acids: CASGPGVHEQYF. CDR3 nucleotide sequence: TGTGCTAGTGGTCCGGGGGTCCACGAGCAGTACTTC.

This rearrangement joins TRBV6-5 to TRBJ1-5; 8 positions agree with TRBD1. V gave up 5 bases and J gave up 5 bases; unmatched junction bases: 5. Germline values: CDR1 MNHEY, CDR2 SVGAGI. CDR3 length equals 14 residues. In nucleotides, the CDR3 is TGTGCCAGCAGTGGACAGGGTAGGGATCAGCCCCAGCATTTT. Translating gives CASSGQGRDQPQHF.

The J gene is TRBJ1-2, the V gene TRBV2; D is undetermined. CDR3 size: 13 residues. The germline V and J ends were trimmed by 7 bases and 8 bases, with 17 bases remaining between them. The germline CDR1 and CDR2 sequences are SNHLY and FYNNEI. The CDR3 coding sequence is TGTGCCAGCACTAAAGAGGGAGGAGGCGGCTACACCTTC. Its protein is CASTKEGGGGYTF.

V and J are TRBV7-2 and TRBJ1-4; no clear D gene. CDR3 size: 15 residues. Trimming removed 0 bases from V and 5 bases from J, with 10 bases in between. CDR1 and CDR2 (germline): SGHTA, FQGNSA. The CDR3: CASSLASLSNEKLFF. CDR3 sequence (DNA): TGTGCCAGCAGCTTAGCCAGCCTATCAAATGAAAAACTGTTTTTT. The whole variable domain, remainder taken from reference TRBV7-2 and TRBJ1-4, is GAGVSQSPSNKVTEKGKDVELRCDPISGHTALYWYRQSLGQGLEFLIYFQGNSAPDKSGLPSDRFSAERTGGSVSTLTIQRTQQEDSAVYLCASSLASLSNEKLFFGSGTQLSVL.

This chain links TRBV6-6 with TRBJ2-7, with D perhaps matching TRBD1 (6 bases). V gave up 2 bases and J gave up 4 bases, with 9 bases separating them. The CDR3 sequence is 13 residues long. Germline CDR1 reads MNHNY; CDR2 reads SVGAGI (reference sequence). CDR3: CASSYIQGYEQYF. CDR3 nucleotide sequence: TGTGCCAGCAGTTACATTCAGGGGTACGAGCAGTACTTC.

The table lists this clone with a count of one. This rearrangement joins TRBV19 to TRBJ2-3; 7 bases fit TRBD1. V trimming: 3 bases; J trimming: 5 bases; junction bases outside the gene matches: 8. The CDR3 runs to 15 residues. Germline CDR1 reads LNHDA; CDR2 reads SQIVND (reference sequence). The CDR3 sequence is CASSIQRGRRDTQYF. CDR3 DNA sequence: TGTGCCAGTAGTATTCAGAGGGGGCGGAGAGATACGCAGTATTTT.

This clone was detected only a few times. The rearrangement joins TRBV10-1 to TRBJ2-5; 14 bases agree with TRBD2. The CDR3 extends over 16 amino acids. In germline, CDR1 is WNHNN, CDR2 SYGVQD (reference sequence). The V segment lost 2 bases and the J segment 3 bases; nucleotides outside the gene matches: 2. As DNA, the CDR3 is TGCGCCAGCAGTGAGCCGGGACTAGCGGGAGAAGAGACCCAGTACTTC. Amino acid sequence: CASSEPGLAGEETQYF.

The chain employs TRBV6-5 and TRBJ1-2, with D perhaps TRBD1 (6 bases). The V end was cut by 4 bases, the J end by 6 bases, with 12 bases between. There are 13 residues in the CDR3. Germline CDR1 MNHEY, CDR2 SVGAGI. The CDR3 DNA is TGTGCCAGCAGTTTAATGGGGGCGAATGGCTACACCTTC. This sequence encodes CASSLMGANGYTF.

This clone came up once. The CDR3 DNA sequence: TGTGCCAGCAGTGGAAGGACAGGAGGGGAAAAACTGTTTTTT. Its translation: CASSGRTGGEKLFF. V usage is TRBV2 and J usage is TRBJ1-4, with 7 bases that match TRBD1. The germline V gene encodes CDR1 SNHLY and CDR2 FYNNEI. The CDR3 contains 14 residues. Trimming took 4 bases from V and 8 from J; bases not matched to a gene: 7. The full variable domain, its missing parts supplied by reference TRBV2 and TRBJ1-4, is EPEVTQTPSHQVTQMGQEVILRCVPISNHLYFYWYRQILGQKVEFLVSFYNNEISEKSEIFDDQFSVERPDGSNFTLKIRSTKLEDSAMYFCASSGRTGGEKLFFGSGTQLSVL.

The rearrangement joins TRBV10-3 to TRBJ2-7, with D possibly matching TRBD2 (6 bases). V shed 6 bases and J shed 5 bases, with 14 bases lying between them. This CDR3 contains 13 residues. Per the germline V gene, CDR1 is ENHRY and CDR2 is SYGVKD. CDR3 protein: CAIRGMGGNEQYF. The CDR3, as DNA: TGTGCCATCAGGGGTATGGGGGGAAACGAGCAGTACTTC.

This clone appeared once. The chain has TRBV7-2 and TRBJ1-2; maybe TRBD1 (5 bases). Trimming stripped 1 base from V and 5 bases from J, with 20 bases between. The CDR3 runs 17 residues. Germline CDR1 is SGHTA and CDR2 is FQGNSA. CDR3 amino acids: CASSLGARGNDWYGYTF. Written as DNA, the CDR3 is TGTGCCAGCAGCTTAGGGGCTCGGGGGAACGATTGGTATGGCTACACCTTC.

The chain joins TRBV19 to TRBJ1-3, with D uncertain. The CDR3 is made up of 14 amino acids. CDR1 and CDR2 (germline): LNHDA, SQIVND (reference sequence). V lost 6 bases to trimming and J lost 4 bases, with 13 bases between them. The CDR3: CASSRITAGNTIYF. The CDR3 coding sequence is TGTGCCAGTAGCCGAATAACCGCGGGAAACACCATATATTTT.